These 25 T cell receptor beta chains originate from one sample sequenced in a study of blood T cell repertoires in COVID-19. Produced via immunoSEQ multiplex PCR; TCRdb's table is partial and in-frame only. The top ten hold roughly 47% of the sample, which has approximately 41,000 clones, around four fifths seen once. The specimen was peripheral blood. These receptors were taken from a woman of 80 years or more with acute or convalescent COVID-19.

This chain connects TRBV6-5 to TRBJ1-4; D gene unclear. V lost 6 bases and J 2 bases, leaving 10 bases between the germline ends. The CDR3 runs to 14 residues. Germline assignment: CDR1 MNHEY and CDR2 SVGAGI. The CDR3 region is CASRRGTTNEKLFF. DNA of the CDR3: TGTGCCAGCAGGCGGGGAACGACTAATGAAAAACTGTTTTTT.

The CDR3 sequence is CAWTPGQGFNYGYTF. The CDR3 nucleotides read TGTGCCTGGACCCCCGGACAAGGGTTTAACTATGGCTACACCTTC. V gene TRBV30 combines with J gene TRBJ1-2, with D perhaps TRBD1 (5 bases). The germline gives CDR1 GTSNPN, CDR2 SVGIG (reference sequence). This CDR3 spans 15 amino acids. V was pared by 4 bases and J by 1 base, with 16 bases between. Together with reference TRBV30 and TRBJ1-2, the CDR3 gives the full variable domain: SQTIHQWPATLVQPVGSPLSLECTVEGTSNPNLYWYRQAAGRGLQLLFYSVGIGQISSEVPQNLSASRPQDRQFILSSKKLLLSDSGFYLCAWTPGQGFNYGYTFGSGTRLTVV.

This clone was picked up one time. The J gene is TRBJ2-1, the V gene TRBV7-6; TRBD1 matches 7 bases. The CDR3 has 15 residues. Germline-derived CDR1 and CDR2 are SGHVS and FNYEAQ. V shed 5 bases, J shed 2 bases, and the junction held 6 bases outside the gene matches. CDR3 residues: CASSPGQRPYNEQFF. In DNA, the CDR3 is TGTGCCAGCAGCCCGGGACAGCGACCCTACAATGAGCAGTTCTTC.

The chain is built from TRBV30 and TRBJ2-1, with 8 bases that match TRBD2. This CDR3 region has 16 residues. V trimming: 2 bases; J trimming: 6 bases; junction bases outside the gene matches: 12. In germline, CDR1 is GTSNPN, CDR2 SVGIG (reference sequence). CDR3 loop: CAWSIHLAGPVNEQFF. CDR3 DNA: TGTGCCTGGAGTATCCACTTAGCGGGGCCGGTCAATGAGCAGTTCTTC.

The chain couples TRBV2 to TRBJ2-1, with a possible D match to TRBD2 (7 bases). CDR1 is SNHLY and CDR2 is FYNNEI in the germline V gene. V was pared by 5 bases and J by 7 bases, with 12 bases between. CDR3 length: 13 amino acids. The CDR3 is CASSWGGRNEQFF. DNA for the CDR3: TGTGCCAGCAGTTGGGGGGGGCGGAATGAGCAGTTCTTC.

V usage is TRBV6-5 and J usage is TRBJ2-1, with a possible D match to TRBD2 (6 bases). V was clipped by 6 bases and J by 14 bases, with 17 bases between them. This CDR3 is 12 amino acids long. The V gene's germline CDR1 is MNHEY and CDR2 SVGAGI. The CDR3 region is CASRRFREEEFF. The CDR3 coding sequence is TGTGCCAGCAGAAGGTTTAGGGAGGAAGAGTTCTTC.

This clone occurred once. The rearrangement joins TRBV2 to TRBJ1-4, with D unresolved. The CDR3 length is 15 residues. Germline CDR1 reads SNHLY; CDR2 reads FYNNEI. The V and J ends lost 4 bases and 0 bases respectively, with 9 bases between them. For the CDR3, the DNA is TGTGCCAGCAGTGTGAATTTAGCAACTAATGAAAAACTGTTTTTT. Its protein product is CASSVNLATNEKLFF.

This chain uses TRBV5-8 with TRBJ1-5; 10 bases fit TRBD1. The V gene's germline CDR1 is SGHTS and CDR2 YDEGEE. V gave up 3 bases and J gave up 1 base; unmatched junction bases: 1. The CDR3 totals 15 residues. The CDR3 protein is CASSWGQGSNQPQHF. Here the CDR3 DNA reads TGTGCCAGCAGCTGGGGACAGGGGAGCAATCAGCCCCAGCATTTT.

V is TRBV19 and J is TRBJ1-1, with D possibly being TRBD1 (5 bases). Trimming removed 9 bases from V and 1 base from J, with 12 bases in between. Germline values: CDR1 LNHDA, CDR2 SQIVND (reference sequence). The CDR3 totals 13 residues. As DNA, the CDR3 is TGTGCCAGCGCTCTGGGGCCGAACACTGAAGCTTTCTTT. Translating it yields CASALGPNTEAFF.

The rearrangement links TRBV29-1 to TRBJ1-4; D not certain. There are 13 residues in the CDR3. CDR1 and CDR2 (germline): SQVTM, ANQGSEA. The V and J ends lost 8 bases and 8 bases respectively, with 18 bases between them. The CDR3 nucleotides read TGCAGCACTGGAGGGATCCTGGGGGAAAAACTGTTTTTT. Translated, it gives CSTGGILGEKLFF.

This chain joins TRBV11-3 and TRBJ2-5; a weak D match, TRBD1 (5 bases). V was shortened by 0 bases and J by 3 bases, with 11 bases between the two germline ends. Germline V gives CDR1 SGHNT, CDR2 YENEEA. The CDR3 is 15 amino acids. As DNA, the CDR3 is TGTGCCAGCAGCTTAGATCACAGGCCAGAAGAGACCCAGTACTTC. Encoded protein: CASSLDHRPEETQYF. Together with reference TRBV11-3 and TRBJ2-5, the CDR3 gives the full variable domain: EAGVVQSPRYKIIEKKQPVAFWCNPISGHNTLYWYLQNLGQGPELLIRYENEEAVDDSQLPKDRFSAERLKGVDSTLKIQPAELGDSAVYLCASSLDHRPEETQYFGPGTRLLVL.

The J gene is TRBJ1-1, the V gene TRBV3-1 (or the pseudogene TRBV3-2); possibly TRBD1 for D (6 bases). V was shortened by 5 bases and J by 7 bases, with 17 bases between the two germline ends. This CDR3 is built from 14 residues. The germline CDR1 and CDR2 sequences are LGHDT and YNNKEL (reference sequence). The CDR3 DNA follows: TGTGCCAGCAGCAGGGGGGGCAGGCTATTTGAAGCTTTCTTT. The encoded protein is CASSRGGRLFEAFF.

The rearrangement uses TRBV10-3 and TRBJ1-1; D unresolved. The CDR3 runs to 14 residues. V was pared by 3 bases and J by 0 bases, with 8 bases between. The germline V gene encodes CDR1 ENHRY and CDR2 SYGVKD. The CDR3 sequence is CAISDRIMNTEAFF. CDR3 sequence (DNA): TGTGCCATCAGTGACAGGATCATGAACACTGAAGCTTTCTTT.

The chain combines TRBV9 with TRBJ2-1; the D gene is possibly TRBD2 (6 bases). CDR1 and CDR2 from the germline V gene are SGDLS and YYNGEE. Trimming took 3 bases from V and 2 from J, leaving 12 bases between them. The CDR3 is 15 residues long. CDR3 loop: CASSGPGGPYNEQFF. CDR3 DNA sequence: TGTGCCAGCAGCGGACCCGGGGGACCCTACAATGAGCAGTTCTTC.

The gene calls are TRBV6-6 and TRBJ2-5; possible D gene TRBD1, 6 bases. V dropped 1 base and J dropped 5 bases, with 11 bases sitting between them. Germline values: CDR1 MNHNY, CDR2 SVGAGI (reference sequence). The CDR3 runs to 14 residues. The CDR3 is CASSYWGREETQYF. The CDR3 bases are TGTGCCAGCAGTTACTGGGGGCGTGAGGAGACCCAGTACTTC.

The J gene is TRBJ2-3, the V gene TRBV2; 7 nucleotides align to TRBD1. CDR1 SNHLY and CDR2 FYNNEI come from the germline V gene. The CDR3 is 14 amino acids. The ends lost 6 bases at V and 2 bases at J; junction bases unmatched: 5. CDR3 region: CASSLQGPTDTQYF. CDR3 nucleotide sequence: TGTGCCAGCAGCTTACAGGGGCCCACAGATACGCAGTATTTT. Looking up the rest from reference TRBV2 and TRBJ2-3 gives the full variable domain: EPEVTQTPSHQVTQMGQEVILRCVPISNHLYFYWYRQILGQKVEFLVSFYNNEISEKSEIFDDQFSVERPDGSNFTLKIRSTKLEDSAMYFCASSLQGPTDTQYFGPGTRLTVL.

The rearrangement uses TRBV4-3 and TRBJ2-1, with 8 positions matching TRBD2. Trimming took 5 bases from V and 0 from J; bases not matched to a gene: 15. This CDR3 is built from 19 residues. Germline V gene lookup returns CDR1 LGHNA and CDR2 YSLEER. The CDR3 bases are TGCGCCAGCAGCACCCACGCTAGAGCGGGGGCAAGCTCCTACAATGAGCAGTTCTTC. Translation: CASSTHARAGASSYNEQFF.

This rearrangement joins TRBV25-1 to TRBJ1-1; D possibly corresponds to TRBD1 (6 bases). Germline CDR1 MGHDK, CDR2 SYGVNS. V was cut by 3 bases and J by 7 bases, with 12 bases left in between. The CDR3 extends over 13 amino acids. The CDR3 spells CASSDPGQFEAFF. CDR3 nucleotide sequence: TGTGCCAGCAGTGATCCCGGACAGTTTGAAGCTTTCTTT.

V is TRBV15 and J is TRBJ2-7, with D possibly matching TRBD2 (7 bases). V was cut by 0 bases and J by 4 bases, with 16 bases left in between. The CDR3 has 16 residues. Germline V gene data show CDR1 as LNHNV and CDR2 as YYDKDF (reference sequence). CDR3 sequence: CATSRDVGGPGYEQYF. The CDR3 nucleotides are TGTGCCACCAGCAGAGATGTGGGGGGGCCGGGTTACGAGCAGTACTTC.

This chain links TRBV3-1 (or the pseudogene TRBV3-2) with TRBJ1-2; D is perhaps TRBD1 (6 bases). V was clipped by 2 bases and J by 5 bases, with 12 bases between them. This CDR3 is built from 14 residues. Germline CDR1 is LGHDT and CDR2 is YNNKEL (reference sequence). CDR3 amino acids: CASSQQGIDYGYTF. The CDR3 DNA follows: TGTGCCAGCAGCCAACAGGGGATCGATTATGGCTACACCTTC.

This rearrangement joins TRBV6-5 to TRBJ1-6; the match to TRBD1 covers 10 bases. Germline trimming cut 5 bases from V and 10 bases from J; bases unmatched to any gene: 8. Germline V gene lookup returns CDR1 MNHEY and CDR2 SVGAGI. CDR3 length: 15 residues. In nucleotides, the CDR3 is TGTGCCAGCAGTACCTCCGGGACAGGGGTATCACCCCTCCACTTT. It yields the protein CASSTSGTGVSPLHF.

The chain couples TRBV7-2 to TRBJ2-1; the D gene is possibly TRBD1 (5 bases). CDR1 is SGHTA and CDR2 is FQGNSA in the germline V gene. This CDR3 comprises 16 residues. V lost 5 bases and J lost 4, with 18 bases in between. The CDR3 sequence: CASSPATGRVYNEQFF. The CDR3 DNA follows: TGTGCCAGCAGCCCCGCAACCGGCAGGGTGTACAATGAGCAGTTCTTC.

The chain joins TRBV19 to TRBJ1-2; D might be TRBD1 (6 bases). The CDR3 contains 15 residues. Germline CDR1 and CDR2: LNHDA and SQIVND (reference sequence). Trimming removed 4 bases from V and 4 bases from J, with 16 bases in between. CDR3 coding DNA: TGTGCCAGTAGTACCACACAGGGTGACGGCTATGGCTACACCTTC. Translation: CASSTTQGDGYGYTF.

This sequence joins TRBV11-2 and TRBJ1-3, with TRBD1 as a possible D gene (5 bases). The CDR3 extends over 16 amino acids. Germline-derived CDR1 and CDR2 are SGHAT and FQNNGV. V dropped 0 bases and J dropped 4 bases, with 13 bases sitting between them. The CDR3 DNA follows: TGTGCCAGCAGCTTAGAGAGGTGGGGCGTAGGAAACACCATATATTTT. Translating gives CASSLERWGVGNTIYF.

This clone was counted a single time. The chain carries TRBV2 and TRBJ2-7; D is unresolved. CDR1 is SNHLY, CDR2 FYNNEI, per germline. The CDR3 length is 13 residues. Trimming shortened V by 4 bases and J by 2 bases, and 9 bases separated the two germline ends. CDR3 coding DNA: TGTGCCAGCAGTGCGGCGGCGACCTACGAGCAGTACTTC. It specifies CASSAAATYEQYF.